This T cell receptor beta chain was recovered during a study of blood T cell repertoires in COVID-19. Study context: Samples taken during acute and convalescent COVID-19 were collected in the United States, Italy and Spain. PBMCs, B-cell-depleted T cells, or T cells provided the cDNA or gDNA that made up the material.

Repertoires were generated with immunoSEQ multiplex PCR, while TCRdb's copy carries only in-frame clones and drops some. The sample yields about 130,000 clones, around four fifths seen once. The sample holds a few counts of this clone. Trimming removed 8 bases at V and 0 bases at J, with 17 bases between. The CDR3 is made up of 16 amino acids. The germline V gene encodes CDR1 LNHDA and CDR2 SQIVND (reference sequence). This clonotype was obtained from a human donor in a cohort sampled during active COVID-19. Material for sequencing was peripheral blood. The chain couples TRBV19 to TRBJ1-3; D possibly corresponds to TRBD1 (6 bases). For the CDR3, the DNA is TGTGCCAGTGGGCGAGGACAGATGAGCTCTGGAAACACCATATATTTT. Translating gives CASGRGQMSSGNTIYF.